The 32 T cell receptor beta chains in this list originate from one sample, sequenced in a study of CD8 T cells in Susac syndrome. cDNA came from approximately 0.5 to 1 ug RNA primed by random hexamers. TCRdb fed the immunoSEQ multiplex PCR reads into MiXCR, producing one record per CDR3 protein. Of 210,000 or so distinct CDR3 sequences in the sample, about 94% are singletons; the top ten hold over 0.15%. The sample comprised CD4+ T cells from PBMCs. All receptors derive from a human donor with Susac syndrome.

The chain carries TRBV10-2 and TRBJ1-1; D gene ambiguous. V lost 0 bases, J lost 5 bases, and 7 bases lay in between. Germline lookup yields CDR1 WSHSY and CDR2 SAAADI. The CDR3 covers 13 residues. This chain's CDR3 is CASSESGITEAFF. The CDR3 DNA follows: TGCGCCAGCAGTGAGTCCGGGATAACTGAAGCTTTCTTT.

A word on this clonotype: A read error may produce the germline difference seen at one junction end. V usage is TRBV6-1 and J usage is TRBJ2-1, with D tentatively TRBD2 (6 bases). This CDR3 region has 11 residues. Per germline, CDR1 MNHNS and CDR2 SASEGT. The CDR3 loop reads CASSEVGTYMF. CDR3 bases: TGTGCCAGCAGTGAAGTGGGGACTTATATGTTC.

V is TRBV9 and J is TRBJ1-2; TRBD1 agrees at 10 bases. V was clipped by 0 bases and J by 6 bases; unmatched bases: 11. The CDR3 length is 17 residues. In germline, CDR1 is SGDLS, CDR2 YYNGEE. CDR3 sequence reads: CASSVGSRTGGVDGYTF. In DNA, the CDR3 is TGTGCCAGCAGCGTAGGGAGTCGGACAGGGGGAGTCGATGGCTACACCTTC.

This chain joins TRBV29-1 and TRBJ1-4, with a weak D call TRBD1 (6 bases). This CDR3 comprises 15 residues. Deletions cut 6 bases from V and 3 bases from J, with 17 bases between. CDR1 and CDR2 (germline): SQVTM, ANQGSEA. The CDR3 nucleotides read TGCAGCGTCTCGACAGGAAGAGCGGCTAATGAAAAACTGTTTTTT. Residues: CSVSTGRAANEKLFF. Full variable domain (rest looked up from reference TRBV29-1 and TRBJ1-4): SAVISQKPSRDICQRGTSLTIQCQVDSQVTMMFWYRQQPGQSLTLIATANQGSEATYESGFVIDKFPISRPNLTFSTLTVSNMSPEDSSIYLCSVSTGRAANEKLFFGSGTQLSVL.

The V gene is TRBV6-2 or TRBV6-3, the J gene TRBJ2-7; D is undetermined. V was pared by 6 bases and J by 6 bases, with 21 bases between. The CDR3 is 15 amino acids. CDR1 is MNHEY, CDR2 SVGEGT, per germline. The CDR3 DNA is TGTGCCAGCAGCCGCTTCCCGACACGCCTCGGCGAGCAGTACTTC. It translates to CASSRFPTRLGEQYF.

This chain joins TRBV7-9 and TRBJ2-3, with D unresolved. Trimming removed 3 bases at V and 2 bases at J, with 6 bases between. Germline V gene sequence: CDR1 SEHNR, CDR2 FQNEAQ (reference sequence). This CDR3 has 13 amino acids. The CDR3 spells CASSFVATDTQYF. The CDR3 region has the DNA TGTGCCAGCAGCTTCGTTGCCACAGATACGCAGTATTTT.

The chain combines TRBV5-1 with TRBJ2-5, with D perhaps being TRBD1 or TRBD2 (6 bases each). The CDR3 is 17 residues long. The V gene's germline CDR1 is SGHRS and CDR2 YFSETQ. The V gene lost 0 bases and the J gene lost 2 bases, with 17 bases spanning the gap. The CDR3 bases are TGCGCCAGCAGCTTGGCCGGGTCGGGGGCTACGCAAGAGACCCAGTACTTC. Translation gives CASSLAGSGATQETQYF.

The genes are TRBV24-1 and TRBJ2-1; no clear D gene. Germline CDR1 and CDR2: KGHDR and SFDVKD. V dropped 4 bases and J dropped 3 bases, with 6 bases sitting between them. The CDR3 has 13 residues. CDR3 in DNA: TGTGCCACCAGTGACGGTGGCTACAATGAGCAGTTCTTC. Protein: CATSDGGYNEQFF.

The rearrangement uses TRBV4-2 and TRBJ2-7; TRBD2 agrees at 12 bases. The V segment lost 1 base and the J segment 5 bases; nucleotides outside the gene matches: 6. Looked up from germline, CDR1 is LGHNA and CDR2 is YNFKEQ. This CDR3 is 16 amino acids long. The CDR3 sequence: CASSQVSSGGGHEQYF. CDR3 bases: TGTGCCAGCAGCCAAGTCTCTAGCGGGGGGGGACACGAGCAGTACTTC.

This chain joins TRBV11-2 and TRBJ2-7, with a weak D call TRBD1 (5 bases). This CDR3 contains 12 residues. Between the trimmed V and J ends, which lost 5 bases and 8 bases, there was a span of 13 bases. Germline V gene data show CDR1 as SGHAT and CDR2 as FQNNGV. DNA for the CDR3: TGTGCCAGCAGCCAGCAGGGAAATAAGCAGTACTTC. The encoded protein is CASSQQGNKQYF.

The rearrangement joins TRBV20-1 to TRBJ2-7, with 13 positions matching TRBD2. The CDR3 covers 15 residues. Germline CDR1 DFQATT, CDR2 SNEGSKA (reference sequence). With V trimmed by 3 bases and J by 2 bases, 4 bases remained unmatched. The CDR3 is CSARPTSGGAYEQYF. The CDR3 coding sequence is TGCAGTGCTAGGCCCACTAGCGGGGGGGCCTACGAGCAGTACTTC.

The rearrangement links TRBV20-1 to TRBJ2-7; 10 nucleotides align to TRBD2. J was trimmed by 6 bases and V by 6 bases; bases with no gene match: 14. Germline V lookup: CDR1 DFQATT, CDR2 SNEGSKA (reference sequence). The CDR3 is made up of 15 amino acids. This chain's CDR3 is CSALVAGGRRFEQYF. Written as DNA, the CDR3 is TGCAGTGCCTTAGTAGCGGGGGGCCGTCGGTTCGAGCAGTACTTC.

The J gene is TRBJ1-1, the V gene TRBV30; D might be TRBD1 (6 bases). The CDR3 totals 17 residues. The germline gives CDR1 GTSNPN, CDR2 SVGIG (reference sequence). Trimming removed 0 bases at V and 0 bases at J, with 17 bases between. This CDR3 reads CAWSVRGGLGMNTEAFF. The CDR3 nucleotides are TGTGCCTGGAGTGTACGAGGGGGGCTAGGGATGAACACTGAAGCTTTCTTT.

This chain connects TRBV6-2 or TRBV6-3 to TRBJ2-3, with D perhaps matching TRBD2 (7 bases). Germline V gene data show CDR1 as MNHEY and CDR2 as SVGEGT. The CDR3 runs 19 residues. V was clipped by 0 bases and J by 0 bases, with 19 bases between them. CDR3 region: CASSYSKGGGDTSTDTQYF. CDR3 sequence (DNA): TGTGCCAGCAGTTACTCGAAGGGCGGGGGCGATACTAGCACAGATACGCAGTATTTT.

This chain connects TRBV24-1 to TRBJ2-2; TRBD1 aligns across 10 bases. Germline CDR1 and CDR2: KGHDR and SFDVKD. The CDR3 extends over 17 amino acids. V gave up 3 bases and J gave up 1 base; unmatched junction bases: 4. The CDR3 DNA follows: TGTGCCACCAGTGATCCGGGACAGGGGCGGAACACCGGGGAGCTGTTTTTT. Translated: CATSDPGQGRNTGELFF.

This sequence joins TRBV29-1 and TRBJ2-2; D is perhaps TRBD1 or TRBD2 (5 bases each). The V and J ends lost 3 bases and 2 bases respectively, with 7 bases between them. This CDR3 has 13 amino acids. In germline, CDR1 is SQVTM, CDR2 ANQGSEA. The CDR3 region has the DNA TGCAGCGTTGAGGGGGTTAACACCGGGGAGCTGTTTTTT. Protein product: CSVEGVNTGELFF.

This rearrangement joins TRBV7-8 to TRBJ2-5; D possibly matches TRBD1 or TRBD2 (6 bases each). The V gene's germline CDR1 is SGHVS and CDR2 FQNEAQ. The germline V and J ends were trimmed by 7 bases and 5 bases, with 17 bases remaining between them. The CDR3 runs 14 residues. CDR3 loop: CASIQGGPLETQYF. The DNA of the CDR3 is TGTGCCAGCATCCAAGGGGGGCCTCTGGAGACCCAGTACTTC.

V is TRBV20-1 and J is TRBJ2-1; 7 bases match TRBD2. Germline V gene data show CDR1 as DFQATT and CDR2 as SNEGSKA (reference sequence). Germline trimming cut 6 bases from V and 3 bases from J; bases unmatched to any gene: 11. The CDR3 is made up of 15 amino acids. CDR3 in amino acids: CSARTRGRGYNEQFF. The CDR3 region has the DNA TGCAGTGCCAGGACTAGGGGCCGAGGCTACAATGAGCAGTTCTTC.

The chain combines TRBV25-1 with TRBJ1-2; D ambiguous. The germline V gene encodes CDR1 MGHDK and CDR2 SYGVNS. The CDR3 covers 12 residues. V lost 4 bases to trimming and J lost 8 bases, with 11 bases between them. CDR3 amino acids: CASSAAVYGYTF. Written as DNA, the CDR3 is TGTGCCAGCAGTGCGGCAGTTTACGGCTACACCTTC.

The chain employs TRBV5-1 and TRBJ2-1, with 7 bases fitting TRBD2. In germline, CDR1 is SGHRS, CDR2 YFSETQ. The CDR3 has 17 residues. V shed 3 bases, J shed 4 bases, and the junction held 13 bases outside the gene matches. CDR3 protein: CASSSGRDGRTYNEQFF. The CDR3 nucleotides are TGCGCCAGCAGCTCGGGCCGCGACGGGAGGACTTACAATGAGCAGTTCTTC. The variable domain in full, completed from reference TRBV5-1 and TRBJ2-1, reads KAGVTQTPRYLIKTRGQQVTLSCSPISGHRSVSWYQQTPGQGLQFLFEYFSETQRNKGNFPGRFSGRQFSNSRSEMNVSTLELGDSALYLCASSSGRDGRTYNEQFFGPGTRLTVL.

The CDR3 sequence is CSVERGGDTEAFF. As DNA, the CDR3 is TGCAGCGTTGAACGAGGGGGCGACACTGAAGCTTTCTTT. The J gene is TRBJ1-1, the V gene TRBV29-1; 7 nucleotides agree with TRBD1. Germline V gene lookup returns CDR1 SQVTM and CDR2 ANQGSEA. J lost 3 bases, V lost 2 bases, and 3 bases had no gene match. This CDR3 comprises 13 residues.

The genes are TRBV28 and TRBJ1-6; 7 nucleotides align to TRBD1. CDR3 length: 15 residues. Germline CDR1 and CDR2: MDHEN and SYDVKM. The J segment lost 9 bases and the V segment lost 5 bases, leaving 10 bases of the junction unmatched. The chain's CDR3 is CASSPPGQRGSPLHF. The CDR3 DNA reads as TGTGCCAGCAGTCCTCCGGGACAGAGGGGTTCACCCCTCCACTTT.

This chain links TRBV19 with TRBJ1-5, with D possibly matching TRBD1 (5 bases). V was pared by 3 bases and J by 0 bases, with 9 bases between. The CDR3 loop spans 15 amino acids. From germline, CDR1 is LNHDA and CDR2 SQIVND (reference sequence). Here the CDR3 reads CASSMGRNSNQPQHF. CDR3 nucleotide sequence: TGTGCCAGTAGTATGGGGCGGAATAGCAATCAGCCCCAGCATTTT.

The CDR3 DNA follows: TGCAGCGTTGAAGACCCCGGGACAGCAGGAAACACCATATATTTT. The encoded protein is CSVEDPGTAGNTIYF. The rearrangement uses TRBV29-1 and TRBJ1-3; 7 nucleotides agree with TRBD1. This CDR3 spans 15 amino acids. Germline loops: CDR1 SQVTM, CDR2 ANQGSEA. V was clipped by 0 bases and J by 4 bases; unmatched bases: 6.

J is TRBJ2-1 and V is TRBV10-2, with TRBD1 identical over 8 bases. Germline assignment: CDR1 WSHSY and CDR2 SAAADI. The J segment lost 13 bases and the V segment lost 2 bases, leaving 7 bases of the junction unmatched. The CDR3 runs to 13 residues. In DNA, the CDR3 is TGCGCCAGCAGTGAGGGTACAGGGGGTCTTCAGTTCTTC. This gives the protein CASSEGTGGLQFF.

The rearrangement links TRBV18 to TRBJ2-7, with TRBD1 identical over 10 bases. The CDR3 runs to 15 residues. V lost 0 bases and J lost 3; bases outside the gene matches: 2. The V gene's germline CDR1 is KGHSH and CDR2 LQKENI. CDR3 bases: TGTGCCAGCTCACCACCGGGACAGGGGAACTACGAGCAGTACTTC. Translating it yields CASSPPGQGNYEQYF.

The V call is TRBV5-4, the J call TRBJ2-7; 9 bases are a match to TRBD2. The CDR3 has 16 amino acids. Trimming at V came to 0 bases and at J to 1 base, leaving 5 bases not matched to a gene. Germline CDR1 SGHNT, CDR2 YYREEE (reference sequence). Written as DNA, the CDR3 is TGTGCCAGCAGCTTGGGCAGGACTAGCGCATCCTACGAGCAGTACTTC. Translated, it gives CASSLGRTSASYEQYF.

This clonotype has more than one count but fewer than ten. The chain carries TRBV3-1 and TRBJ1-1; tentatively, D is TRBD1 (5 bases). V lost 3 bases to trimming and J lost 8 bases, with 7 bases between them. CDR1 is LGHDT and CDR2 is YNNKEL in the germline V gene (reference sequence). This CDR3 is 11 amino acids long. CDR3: CASSQGREAFF. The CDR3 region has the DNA TGTGCCAGCAGCCAGGGGCGGGAAGCTTTCTTT.

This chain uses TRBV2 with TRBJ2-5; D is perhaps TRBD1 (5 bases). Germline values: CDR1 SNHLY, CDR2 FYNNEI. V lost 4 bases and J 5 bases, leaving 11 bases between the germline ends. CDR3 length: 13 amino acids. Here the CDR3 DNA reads TGTGCCAGCAGTGTTGGGGCGGTGGAGACCCAGTACTTC. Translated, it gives CASSVGAVETQYF.

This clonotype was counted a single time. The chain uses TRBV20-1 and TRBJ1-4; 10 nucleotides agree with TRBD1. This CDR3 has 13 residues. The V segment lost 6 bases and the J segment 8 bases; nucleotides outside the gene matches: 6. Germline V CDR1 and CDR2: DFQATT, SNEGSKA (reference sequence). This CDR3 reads CSAFGTGVEKLFF. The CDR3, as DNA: TGCAGTGCCTTCGGGACAGGGGTCGAAAAACTGTTTTTT.

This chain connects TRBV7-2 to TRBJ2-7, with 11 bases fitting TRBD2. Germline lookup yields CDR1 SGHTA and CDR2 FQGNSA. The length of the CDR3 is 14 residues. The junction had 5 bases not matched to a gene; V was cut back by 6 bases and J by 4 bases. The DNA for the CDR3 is TGTGCCAGCAGTCCAGCTAGCGGGGGGTACGAGCAGTACTTC. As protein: CASSPASGGYEQYF.

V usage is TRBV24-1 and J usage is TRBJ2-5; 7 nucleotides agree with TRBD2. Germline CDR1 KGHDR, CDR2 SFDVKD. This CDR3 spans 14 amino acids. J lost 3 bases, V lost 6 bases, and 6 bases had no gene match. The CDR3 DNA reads TGTGCCACCAGTCTGGGGGGGGGTGAAGAGACCCAGTACTTC. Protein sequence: CATSLGGGEETQYF.